The text below deals with one TCR beta chain. A read error may account for a junction end that differs from germline. PCR employed 60 Vbeta and 13 Jbeta primers. Libraries were prepared by immunoSEQ multiplex PCR; TCRdb keeps only in-frame clonotypes and omits some of them. The sample shows about 110,000 clones, 77% of them seen only once. This sample was taken from a study of cytomegalovirus exposure and HLA in healthy donors. In germline, CDR1 is SEHNR, CDR2 FQNEAQ (reference sequence). The CDR3 is 15 residues long. Sequenced material: PBMCs. The V gene is TRBV7-9, the J gene TRBJ2-5; maybe TRBD1 (5 bases). The clonotype originates from a human donor in good health. CDR3 loop: CSSSLGGRGEETQYF. CDR3 DNA sequence: TGTTCCAGCAGCTTAGGTGGAAGGGGCGAAGAGACCCAGTACTTC.